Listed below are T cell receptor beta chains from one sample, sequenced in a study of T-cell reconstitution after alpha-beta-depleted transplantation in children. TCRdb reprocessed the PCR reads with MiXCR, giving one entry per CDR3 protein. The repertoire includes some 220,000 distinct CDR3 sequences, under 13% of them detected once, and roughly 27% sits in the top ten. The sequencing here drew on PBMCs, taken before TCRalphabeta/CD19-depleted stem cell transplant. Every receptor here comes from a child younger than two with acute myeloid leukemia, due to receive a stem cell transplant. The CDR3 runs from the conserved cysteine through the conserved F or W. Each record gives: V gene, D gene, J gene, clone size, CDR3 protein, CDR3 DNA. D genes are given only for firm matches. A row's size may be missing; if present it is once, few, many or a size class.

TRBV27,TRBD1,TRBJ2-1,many,CASSSGQGLDNEQFF,TGTGCCAGCAGTTCGGGACAGGGCCTAGACAATGAGCAGTTCTTC
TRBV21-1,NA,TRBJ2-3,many,CASSPWPTDTQYF,TGTGCCAGCAGCCCCTGGCCCACAGATACGCAGTATTTT
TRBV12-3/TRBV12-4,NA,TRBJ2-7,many,CASSPLSRGDPYEQYF,TGTGCCAGCAGTCCCCTCTCTCGCGGGGATCCCTACGAGCAGTACTTC
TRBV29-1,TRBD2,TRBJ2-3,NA,CSASGLNTDTQYF,TGCAGCGCCTCGGGACTAAACACAGATACGCAGTATTTT
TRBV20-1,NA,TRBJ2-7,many,CSARGAWGIREQYF,TGCAGTGCTCGAGGGGCCTGGGGGATTCGGGAGCAGTACTTC
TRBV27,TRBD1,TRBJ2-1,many,CASSLWDRGHNEQFF,TGTGCCAGCAGTTTATGGGACAGGGGACACAATGAGCAGTTCTTC
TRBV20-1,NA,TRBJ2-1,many,CSARSPSSYNEQFF,TGCAGTGCTAGATCGCCTAGCTCCTACAATGAGCAGTTCTTC
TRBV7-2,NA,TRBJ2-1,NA,CASSLGPSSSLSYNEQFF,TGTGCCAGCAGCTTAGGGCCCTCCAGCTCCCTCTCCTACAATGAGCAGTTCTTC
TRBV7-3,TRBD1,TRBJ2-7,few,CASSLNRDRAYEQYF,TGTGCCAGCAGCTTAAATCGGGACAGAGCCTACGAGCAGTACTTC
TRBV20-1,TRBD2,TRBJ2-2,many,CSARGSGRATGELFF,TGCAGTGCTAGAGGTAGCGGGAGGGCCACCGGGGAGCTGTTTTTT
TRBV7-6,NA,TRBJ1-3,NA,CASSLAALNSGNTIYF,TGTGCCAGCAGCTTAGCAGCACTGAACTCTGGAAACACCATATATTTT
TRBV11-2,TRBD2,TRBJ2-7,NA,CASSLGGGSRTEQYF,TGTGCCAGCAGCTTAGGGGGCGGGAGTCGGACCGAGCAGTACTTC
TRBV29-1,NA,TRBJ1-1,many,CSVELDTELEAFF,TGCAGCGTTGAACTGGACACTGAGCTTGAAGCTTTCTTT
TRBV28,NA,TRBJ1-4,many,CASSSRIRLFF,TGTGCCAGCAGTTCCCGAATAAGACTGTTTTTT
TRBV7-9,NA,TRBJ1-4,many,CASSPHGAQGNEKLFF,TGTGCCAGCAGCCCTCATGGGGCACAGGGAAATGAAAAACTGTTTTTT
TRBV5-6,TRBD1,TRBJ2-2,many,CASSYLRDRGFTGELFF,TGTGCCAGCAGCTACCTCCGGGACAGAGGGTTCACCGGGGAGCTGTTTTTT
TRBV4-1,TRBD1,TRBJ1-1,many,CASSQTWTGGGPDAFF,TGCGCCAGCAGCCAAACTTGGACAGGGGGCGGGCCTGATGCTTTCTTT
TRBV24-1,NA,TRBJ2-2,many,CATRDIGTGELFF,TGTGCCACCAGGGACATCGGGACCGGGGAGCTGTTTTTT
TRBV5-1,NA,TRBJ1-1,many,CASSLIPRENTEAFF,TGCGCCAGCAGCTTGATCCCGCGGGAGAACACTGAAGCTTTCTTT
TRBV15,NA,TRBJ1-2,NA,CATSSPDRNYGYTF,TGTGCCACCAGCAGCCCCGACAGGAACTATGGCTACACCTTC
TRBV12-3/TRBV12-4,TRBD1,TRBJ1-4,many,CASSSGTGREKLFF,TGTGCCAGCAGTTCCGGGACAGGGAGGGAAAAACTGTTTTTT
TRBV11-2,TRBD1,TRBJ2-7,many,CASSLRDSLIYEQYF,TGTGCCAGCAGCTTAAGGGACAGCTTAATCTACGAGCAGTACTTC